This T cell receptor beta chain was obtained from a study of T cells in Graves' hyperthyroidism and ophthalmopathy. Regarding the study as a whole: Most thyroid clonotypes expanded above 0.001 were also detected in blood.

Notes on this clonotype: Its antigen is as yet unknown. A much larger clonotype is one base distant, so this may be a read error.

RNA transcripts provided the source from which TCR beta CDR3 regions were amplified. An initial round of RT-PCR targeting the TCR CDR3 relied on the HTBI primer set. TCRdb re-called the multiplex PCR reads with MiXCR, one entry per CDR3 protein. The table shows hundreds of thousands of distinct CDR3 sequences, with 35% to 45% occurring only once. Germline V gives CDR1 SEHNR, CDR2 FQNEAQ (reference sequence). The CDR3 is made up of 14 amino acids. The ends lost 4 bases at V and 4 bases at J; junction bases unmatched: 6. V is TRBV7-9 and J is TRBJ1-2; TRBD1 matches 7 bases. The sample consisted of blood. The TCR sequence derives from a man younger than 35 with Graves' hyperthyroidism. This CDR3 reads CASSSGQVTYGYTF. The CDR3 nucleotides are TGTGCCAGCAGCTCCGGACAGGTGACCTATGGCTACACCTTC.